The 4 T cell receptor beta chains in this list originate from one sample, sequenced in a study of vaccination effects on CD4 cells after COVID-19. No antigens are known for them. Expansion with viral peptide pools was applied to antigen-specific CD4+ T cells by the ViraFEST assay prior to sequencing. Upon completion of 10 to 11 days in culture, CD4+ T cells were isolated. None of these healthy vaccinees had been infected with SARS-CoV-2 before vaccination. Method: immunoSEQ multiplex PCR; TCRdb's copy keeps in-frame clones and lacks some. The table lists about 24,000 clones, roughly 74% of them singletons. Material: CD4+ T cells from PBMCs cultured with SARS-CoV-2 spike peptides, obtained before COVID-19 vaccination. These receptors all come from a human donor who received a COVID-19 vaccine.

The CDR3 region is CAIRSTGGDISGNTIYF. The DNA of the CDR3 is TGTGCCATCAGATCGACAGGGGGCGATATCTCTGGAAACACCATATATTTT. This chain uses TRBV10-3 with TRBJ1-3, with 10 bases matching TRBD1. Per germline, CDR1 ENHRY and CDR2 SYGVKD. V lost 6 bases to trimming and J lost 0 bases; unmatched junction nucleotides: 8. The CDR3 contains 17 residues.

For the CDR3, the DNA is TGTGCCAGCTCACCGGTTTCGGGAGGCTATGGCTACACCTTC. It translates to CASSPVSGGYGYTF. J is TRBJ1-2 and V is TRBV18; D gene uncertain. This CDR3 has 14 amino acids. The V and J ends lost 3 bases and 4 bases respectively, with 12 bases between them. Looked up from germline, CDR1 is KGHSH and CDR2 is LQKENI.

This rearrangement joins TRBV20-1 to TRBJ1-4, with TRBD1 as a possible D gene (5 bases). V lost 6 bases and J lost 6, with 8 bases in between. Germline V gene sequence: CDR1 DFQATT, CDR2 SNEGSKA (reference sequence). The CDR3 is 11 amino acids. The CDR3 is CSARDYEKLFF. As DNA, the CDR3 is TGCAGTGCCAGGGACTATGAAAAACTGTTTTTT.

This clone was seen only a few times. V usage is TRBV6-4 and J usage is TRBJ2-2; the D gene is possibly TRBD1 (6 bases). The ends were cut back, 4 bases at V and 6 bases at J, with 15 bases in the middle. The CDR3 is 15 residues long. The germline V gene has CDR1 MRHNA and CDR2 SNTAGT. DNA for the CDR3: TGTGCCAGCAGTGTCGCAGGGGAAGTGGCCGGGGAGCTGTTTTTT. Its translation: CASSVAGEVAGELFF.